This T cell receptor (beta chain) was captured by sequencing in a study of blood T cell repertoires in COVID-19. Here immunoSEQ multiplex PCR was the method, and the copy in TCRdb shows in-frame clones only, minus some. The sample yields over 15,000 clones, around 81% seen once. This clone has only a few counts. With V trimmed by 1 base and J by 8 bases, 13 bases remained unmatched. CDR3 length: 17 residues. Germline V CDR1 and CDR2: SGHRS, YFSETQ. The sequencing input was peripheral blood. The clonotype was recovered from a man aged 35 to 55 with active or convalescent COVID-19. This chain connects TRBV5-1 to TRBJ1-4, with 8 bases identical to TRBD1. CDR3 nucleotides: TGCGCCAGCAGCTTGTCCCCTTCCGGGACAGGTGGGGAAAAACTGTTTTTT. Translated, it gives CASSLSPSGTGGEKLFF.